This T cell receptor beta chain was identified during a study of blood T cells in healthy people across ages. The authors ran a second PCR of about 6 to 11 cycles using a sample-barcoded 5' primer and a J-beta primer mix. Template switching added a 12-random-nucleotide identifier to every cDNA molecule. A single record per CDR3 protein comes from TCRdb applying MiXCR to the 5' RACE reads. The sample contains fewer than 2 million distinct CDR3 sequences, about two fifths of which appear only once. Regarding the study as a whole: TCR beta diversity tracked closely with naive T cell percentage. Unsorted PBMCs prevented conclusive naive versus antigen-experienced comparison. Diversity of TCR beta per million T cells declined in a roughly linear way with age.

Germline V gene sequence: CDR1 SGHKS, CDR2 YYEKEE (reference sequence). The germline V and J ends were trimmed by 4 bases and 10 bases, with 15 bases remaining between them. CDR3 length: 13 amino acids. This clonotype occurred a few times. The antigen is unknown. The sequenced sample consisted of blood. V and J are TRBV5-5 and TRBJ2-1, with D possibly TRBD1 on 5 matching bases. The source is a human donor in good health. CDR3 in amino acids: CASSSPPGSEQFF. The CDR3 nucleotides are TGTGCCAGCAGCAGCCCCCCAGGGTCCGAGCAGTTCTTC.